The source of this T cell receptor (beta chain) is a study of long-term antiretroviral therapy in people with HIV (dated by TCRdb to between 2021 and 2024). Regarding the complete study: The earliest samples were collected roughly a decade before the 2015 WHO recommendation for immediate ART, at a time when ART was usually postponed until CD4 counts fell. A retrospective serial study tested whether changes in peripheral blood TRB repertoire composition and diversity were associated with ART initiation and durable HIV suppression. The cohort contributed roughly 200 cryopreserved PBMC samples from around 33 adults with confirmed HIV infection, collected serially over a mean of around 6 years (range 1-12). About 35% of the 30 participants with HIV were female. No cross-contamination during QIAcube processing was shown when test extractions of a monoclonal T-cell line were performed alongside about 30 polyclonal samples. The research as a whole found: The samples span the years 2004 to 2017, and the ART regimens used may be less effective than current regimens. Expanded TRB clones identified before ART initiation dominated the repertoire across all time points, though the dominance fluctuated and decreased in many PLHIV after ART. Starting ART was linked to a significant rise in TRB diversity, yet even with long-term ART the diversity remained significantly lower than in transplant donor controls. Inferences about post-ART repertoire changes were limited because no data were available on ART adherence, viral resistance or therapy changes. Unsorted PBMC were profiled instead of sorted CD4+ and CD8+ T cells because pre-ART samples had limited cell numbers. Because PBMC availability was limited, only the TCR beta chain was sequenced, with no alpha chain pairing. CDR3 length ranges in HIV repertoires were narrower than in controls, and network structure suggested an antigen-experienced repertoire with only a slight naive shift after ART.

The immunoSEQ hsTCRB v3.0 assay was used at survey level resolution for TRB variable region sequencing. The target sequencing depth for TRB was about 40,000-55,000 T-cell genomes per sample. Pooled TRB libraries were sequenced on an Illumina MiSeq with a v3 150-cycle kit. In the authors' own workflow: Repertoire analysis was performed in R inside a reproducible Nextflow workflow that covered QC, data transformation and analysis. Custom analyses were implemented in LymphoSeq2, an R package for AIRR-Seq data exploration. A handful of samples that yielded fewer than 5000 total TRB sequences were excluded, so that under 200 HIV repertoires were analyzed. Among the roughly 200 retained HIV repertoires, 55 to 60 were collected before ART initiation and 120 to 130 after ART initiation. Repertoires were downsampled to 5000 TRB nucleotide sequences, with summary statistics averaged over 100 downsampling iterations. Only TRB sequences with CDR3 regions of at least seven amino acids were retained for analysis. Diversity was measured with a Shannon entropy-derived clonality score and the Gini coefficient. In the repertoire networks, any two of the top 5000 CDR3 amino acid sequences were linked whenever the two sequences differed by an edit distance of one. For TRB CDR3 amino acid sequences, GLIPH2 was used to predict antigen specificity groups and MHC restriction. To flag known associations with CMV, EBV, HIV or tissue antigens, CDR3 amino acid sequences were compared against VDJdb and McPAS-TCR. Pre-ART, post-ART and control groups were compared with Wilcoxon signed-rank tests and Holm-Bonferroni correction. What TCRdb holds here is the immuneACCESS table cut down to in-frame rearrangements. Part of the clones is not present; checked against another copy, under half of the missing clones reflect an unresolved V gene, and the others are unexplained. V and J calls and clone size come straight from that table; D and trimming were deduced from the DNA. The sample records 30,000 to 40,000 clones, approximately 85% of which are singletons. The ten most abundant clones make up 13% of the sample.

To be included, a participant needed at least one PBMC sample from before ART initiation plus at least two post-ART samples. Every participant with HIV received treatment in the United States of America. Cryopreserved samples of about 0.9-11 million PBMC were thawed and washed before DNA extraction. At the time of the earliest PBMC sample, participants with HIV were aged between about 20 and 55 years. Each participant contributed PBMC samples from 1-4 timepoints before ART initiation and 2-8 timepoints after ART initiation, with a median of 7 samples. For every participant, serial HIV viral load, CD4+ T-cell count, ART history and demographic data were obtained. Genomic DNA was extracted from unsorted PBMC with a Qiagen kit on a QIAcube, with processing performed in batches of 12 samples. CDR1 and CDR2, per the germline V gene, are MNHNS and SASEGT. From cysteine to phenylalanine, the CDR3 is 15 amino acids long. The sequence is cut down to CDR3 DNA, 45 bases in frame from base 1.

As regards this clone: Its antigen is currently not known. A junction boundary mismatches the germline segment, possibly from a read error.

This clonotype was obtained from a man aged 18 to 30 with HIV. The V and J genes are TRBV6-1 and TRBJ2-1; the D match is possibly TRBD1 or TRBD2, with 6 bases aligned in each. Sample: unsorted PBMCs, taken 0.3 years after starting antiretroviral therapy. At the DNA level, the sequence is TGTGCCAGCAGTGAAGTAGGTGGCGGGGACAATAAGCAGTTCTTC. Its protein reads: CASSEVGGGDNKQFF.